This TCR beta chain was obtained from a study of regulatory T cells in long-lasting Graves disease. Study-level background: Antithyroid drugs had been given to newly diagnosed Graves' patients for under 3 months.

CDR1 and CDR2 from the germline V gene are ENHRY and SYGVKD. Trimming took off 3 bases at V and 4 bases at J, with 15 bases between the two ends. The CDR3 extends over 15 amino acids. Both iRepertoire HTBI primers and Arm-PCR of CDR3 regions were used to build the TCR beta libraries. TCRdb reprocessed the multiplex PCR reads with MiXCR, giving one entry per CDR3 protein. The data contain around 420,000 distinct CDR3 sequences, roughly 16% of them singletons. This clonotype was seen repeatedly, ten times or more. Its antigen remains unidentified. The time point was: newly diagnosed GD, antithyroid drugs for less than 3 months. Scientists built the TCR library using RNA that was extracted from PBMCs. Patients were from an endocrinology department in Xi'an, China. Study findings and constraints: Favored usage of TRBV28, TRBJ1-2 and TRBJ2-5 was recorded in persistent disease. Analyses excluded thyroid tissue, covering peripheral blood alone.

The source of this sequence is a female donor with Graves disease. The input for sequencing was peripheral blood mononuclear cells (PBMCs), taken at new diagnosis, from a patient treated with antithyroid drugs. The rearrangement links TRBV10-3 to TRBJ1-2; D is ambiguous. In DNA, the CDR3 is TGTGCCATCAGTGATACCGGGTCCGGAATCTATGGCTACACCTTC. It yields the protein CAISDTGSGIYGYTF.